One and the same sample provided the 18 T cell receptor beta chains below, sequenced in a study of T cell repertoires in cytomegalovirus infection. TCRdb independently ran MiXCR on the reads; one entry per CDR3 protein. The sample records roughly 150,000 distinct CDR3 sequences, around 24% being singletons. The sequenced sample was PBMCs. The receptors were gathered from a human donor in good health (CMV status not recorded). Some clones in this sample may be carry-over from other donors' samples.

The chain has TRBV29-1 and TRBJ2-3, with 10 positions matching TRBD1. The CDR3 sequence is 14 residues long. CDR1 and CDR2 from the germline V gene are SQVTM and ANQGSEA. Trimming cost V 8 bases and J 2 bases; bases outside gene matches: 7. The CDR3 sequence is CSSSGQGNTDTQYF. In nucleotides, the CDR3 is TGCAGCTCTTCGGGACAGGGGAACACAGATACGCAGTATTTT.

This clonotype was recorded many times. V and J are TRBV6-2 or TRBV6-3 and TRBJ2-1; D remains ambiguous. With 2 bases removed from V and 7 bases from J, the gap between germline ends came to 6 bases. The CDR3 consists of 12 residues. Germline CDR1 and CDR2: MNHEY and SVGEGT. The CDR3 protein is CASSYVANEQFF. The CDR3 bases are TGTGCCAGCAGTTACGTTGCAAATGAGCAGTTCTTC.

The CDR3 coding sequence is TGTGCCAGCATGCGCCTAGCGGCTCACACAGATACGCAGTATTTT. This sequence encodes CASMRLAAHTDTQYF. V gene TRBV6-2 or TRBV6-3 combines with J gene TRBJ2-3; 7 positions match TRBD2. The CDR3 is 15 residues long. CDR1 and CDR2 from the germline V gene are MNHEY and SVGEGT. V lost 7 bases, J lost 2 bases, and 9 bases stayed unmatched.

This clonotype was observed a few times. This chain joins TRBV11-3 and TRBJ2-2, with a tentative D call TRBD1 (5 bases). Per the germline V gene, CDR1 is SGHNT and CDR2 is YENEEA. The V and J ends lost 2 bases and 4 bases respectively, with 32 bases between them. This CDR3 has 22 amino acids. DNA for the CDR3: TGTGCCAGCAGCTTAATCGGTCCCAGGTCCCTTCGAGGACAATCGGGCACCGGGGAGCTGTTTTTT. As protein: CASSLIGPRSLRGQSGTGELFF.

The J gene is TRBJ1-2, the V gene TRBV19; D remains unclear. Trimming removed 3 bases at V and 1 base at J, with 9 bases between. Germline CDR1 LNHDA, CDR2 SQIVND (reference sequence). The CDR3 has 14 amino acids. CDR3 in DNA: TGTGCCAGTAGTATTGGCTCATATAACTATGGCTACACCTTC. Residues: CASSIGSYNYGYTF.

V gene TRBV7-6 combines with J gene TRBJ2-3; 11 nucleotides line up with TRBD2. After removal of 1 base from V and 0 bases from J, the junction contained 12 bases not matched to a gene. Looked up from germline, CDR1 is SGHVS and CDR2 is FNYEAQ. This CDR3 region has 20 residues. The CDR3: CASSLGYLLAGAPSTDTQYF. CDR3 DNA: TGTGCCAGCAGCTTAGGCTATCTACTAGCGGGAGCCCCTAGCACAGATACGCAGTATTTT. Supplemented by reference TRBV7-6 and TRBJ2-3, the full variable domain reads GAGVSQSPRYKVTKRGQDVALRCDPISGHVSLYWYRQALGQGPEFLTYFNYEAQQDKSGLPNDRFSAERPEGSISTLTIQRTEQRDSAMYRCASSLGYLLAGAPSTDTQYFGPGTRLTVL.

This clonotype showed up many times. The rearrangement uses TRBV7-8 and TRBJ1-1; no clear D. The CDR3 consists of 15 residues. From germline, CDR1 is SGHVS and CDR2 FQNEAQ. V shed 4 bases and J shed 1 base, with 13 bases lying between them. For the CDR3, the DNA is TGTGCCAGCAGCTATTTTTTAGACTCGAACACTGAAGCTTTCTTT. Residues: CASSYFLDSNTEAFF.

This chain connects TRBV27 to TRBJ1-5, with D possibly TRBD1 on 5 matching bases. This CDR3 has 14 residues. Trimming left V 2 bases short and J 7 bases short, with 12 bases between. Germline CDR1 MNHEY, CDR2 SMNVEV (reference sequence). CDR3 bases: TGTGCCAGCAGTTTAGGGGCAGACGGCCAGCCCCAGCATTTT. Residues: CASSLGADGQPQHF.

The chain uses TRBV11-3 and TRBJ2-3, with TRBD2 identical over 10 bases. The V gene's germline CDR1 is SGHNT and CDR2 YENEEA. The CDR3 has 17 residues. V gave up 1 base and J gave up 3 bases; unmatched junction bases: 7. CDR3 nucleotide sequence: TGTGCCAGCAGCTTAGTTGAGCGGGGGGGCCTGACAGATACGCAGTATTTT. Translation: CASSLVERGGLTDTQYF.

This clonotype came up a few times. The genes are TRBV7-9 and TRBJ2-3, with 12 bases matching TRBD2. The ends lost 8 bases at V and 0 bases at J; junction bases unmatched: 15. The germline V gene has CDR1 SEHNR and CDR2 FQNEAQ (reference sequence). The CDR3 loop spans 19 amino acids. In DNA, the CDR3 is TGTGCCAGCGTGTCTCGGGGGACCGGGACTAGCGGGAGCACAGATACGCAGTATTTT. Translated, it gives CASVSRGTGTSGSTDTQYF. The whole variable domain, remainder taken from reference TRBV7-9 and TRBJ2-3, is DTGVSQNPRHKITKRGQNVTFRCDPISEHNRLYWYRQTLGQGPEFLTYFQNEAQLEKSRLLSDRFSAERPKGSFSTLEIQRTEQGDSAMYLCASVSRGTGTSGSTDTQYFGPGTRLTVL.

This clonotype was seen a handful of times. The CDR3 sequence is CASSQERTRYF. CDR3 in DNA: TGTGCCAGCAGCCAAGAGAGGACTAGATATTTT. This rearrangement joins TRBV3-1 to TRBJ2-3, with 7 bases aligning to TRBD2. V dropped 0 bases and J dropped 15; count of bases not matched to a gene: 3. The CDR3 totals 11 residues. Germline V gene data show CDR1 as LGHDT and CDR2 as YNNKEL (reference sequence).

In its sample, this clonotype was seen a few times. This sequence joins TRBV4-1 and TRBJ1-5; no clear D gene. CDR1 MGHRA and CDR2 YSYEKL come from the germline V gene. The CDR3 totals 14 residues. Trimming took off 0 bases at V and 3 bases at J, with 6 bases between the two ends. The CDR3 sequence: CASSQEGSNQPQHF. The CDR3 coding sequence is TGCGCCAGCAGCCAAGAAGGGTCCAATCAGCCCCAGCATTTT.

The rearrangement links TRBV2 to TRBJ2-1; TRBD2 is a possible D gene (5 bases). The V gene's germline CDR1 is SNHLY and CDR2 FYNNEI. The V and J ends lost 1 base and 14 bases respectively, with 24 bases between them. This CDR3 has 16 amino acids. The CDR3 region is CASSEEFVGEYHKEFF. The CDR3 nucleotides are TGTGCCAGCAGTGAAGAGTTTGTGGGAGAATACCATAAGGAGTTCTTC.

In its sample, this clonotype was seen a few times. This sequence joins TRBV12-3 or TRBV12-4 and TRBJ2-7, with a weak D call TRBD2 (5 bases). CDR3 size: 14 residues. V shed 6 bases and J shed 2 bases, with 14 bases lying between them. In nucleotides, the CDR3 is TGTGCCAGCAGACGATCCGGGGTTGCCTACGAGCAGTACTTC. The encoded protein is CASRRSGVAYEQYF.

This clonotype was observed a handful of times. V gene TRBV7-4 combines with J gene TRBJ1-4; the D is unclear. Germline V gene lookup returns CDR1 SGHVT and CDR2 SQSDAQ. V lost 8 bases and J 4 bases, leaving 11 bases between the germline ends. This CDR3 has 13 residues. The CDR3 loop is CASARRGNEKLFF. The CDR3 coding sequence is TGTGCCAGCGCCAGGCGGGGTAATGAAAAACTGTTTTTT. Looking up the rest from reference TRBV7-4 and TRBJ1-4 gives the full variable domain: GAGVSQSPRYKVAKRGRDVALRCDSISGHVTLYWYRQTLGQGSEVLTYSQSDAQRDKSGRPSGRFSAERPERSVSTLKIQRTEQGDSAVYLCASARRGNEKLFFGSGTQLSVL.

This sequence joins TRBV3-1 and TRBJ1-1; D gene ambiguous. Germline CDR1 LGHDT, CDR2 YNNKEL (reference sequence). This CDR3 is built from 14 residues. The V end lost 0 bases, the J end lost 0 bases, and 5 bases lay between the germline ends. The CDR3 protein is CASSQEPVNTEAFF. The CDR3 DNA is TGTGCCAGCAGCCAAGAGCCAGTGAACACTGAAGCTTTCTTT.

The table lists this clonotype with a few counts. V usage is TRBV28 and J usage is TRBJ2-7; 8 positions agree with TRBD2. This CDR3 has 16 residues. J was trimmed by 3 bases and V by 5 bases; bases with no gene match: 12. CDR1 and CDR2 (germline): MDHEN, SYDVKM. The CDR3 loop reads CASSQLAGADYYEQYF. The CDR3 DNA is TGTGCCAGCAGTCAGCTAGCGGGTGCTGACTACTACGAGCAGTACTTC. Full variable domain (missing parts from reference TRBV28 and TRBJ2-7): DVKVTQSSRYLVKRTGEKVFLECVQDMDHENMFWYRQDPGLGLRLIYFSYDVKMKEKGDIPEGYSVSREKKERFSLILESASTNQTSMYLCASSQLAGADYYEQYFGPGTRLTVT.

The rearrangement uses TRBV19 and TRBJ1-3; D may be TRBD1 (5 bases). Trimming pared 5 bases from V and 2 bases from J, leaving 10 bases between. Per germline, CDR1 LNHDA and CDR2 SQIVND (reference sequence). There are 14 residues in the CDR3. This CDR3 is CASSPTTAGNTIYF. CDR3 coding DNA: TGTGCCAGTAGTCCTACGACAGCTGGAAACACCATATATTTT.